The 26 T cell receptor beta chains below all came from one sample that was sequenced in a study of OX40 agonist ivuxolimab in advanced cancers. The assay was immunoSEQ multiplex PCR, and TCRdb's table has in-frame clones only and misses some. The data show about 53,000 clones, 85% to 90% seen once. The sample consisted of CD4+ or CD8+ T cells sorted from blood, taken in a trial of the OX40 agonist ivuxolimab. The receptor source for this set is an adult with an advanced solid tumor such as melanoma, head and neck, liver or kidney cancer.

The V call is TRBV4-2, the J call TRBJ2-3; 12 positions match TRBD2. CDR1 is LGHNA, CDR2 YNFKEQ, per germline. The CDR3 totals 20 residues. Trimming removed 5 bases from V and 0 bases from J; junction bases left unmatched: 15. CDR3 nucleotide sequence: TGTGCCAGCAGCGGGATCTATATACTAGCGGGGGGTACTAGCACAGATACGCAGTATTTT. This gives the protein CASSGIYILAGGTSTDTQYF.

This chain connects TRBV7-3 to TRBJ2-3; no definite D call. Germline lookup yields CDR1 SGHTA and CDR2 FQGTGA. V lost 3 bases to trimming and J lost 2 bases, with 9 bases between them. This CDR3 contains 14 residues. The CDR3 region has the DNA TGTGCCAGCAGCTTTGGAGAACCCACAGATACGCAGTATTTT. This gives the protein CASSFGEPTDTQYF. Combining the CDR3 with reference TRBV7-3 and TRBJ2-3 gives the whole variable domain GAGVSQTPSNKVTEKGKYVELRCDPISGHTALYWYRQSLGQGPEFLIYFQGTGAADDSGLPNDRFFAVRPEGSVSTLKIQRTERGDSAVYLCASSFGEPTDTQYFGPGTRLTVL.

V gene TRBV30 combines with J gene TRBJ2-5; D is unresolved. Germline V lookup: CDR1 GTSNPN, CDR2 SVGIG (reference sequence). Trimming left V 1 base short and J 4 bases short, with 10 bases between. The CDR3 contains 13 residues. The CDR3 spells CAWSGALRETQYF. CDR3 in DNA: TGTGCCTGGAGTGGGGCCCTGCGAGAGACCCAGTACTTC. The full variable domain, rest sourced from reference TRBV30 and TRBJ2-5, is SQTIHQWPATLVQPVGSPLSLECTVEGTSNPNLYWYRQAAGRGLQLLFYSVGIGQISSEVPQNLSASRPQDRQFILSSKKLLLSDSGFYLCAWSGALRETQYFGPGTRLLVL.

In this sample, this clone turned up once. The chain employs TRBV29-1 and TRBJ2-6; D ambiguous. CDR1 and CDR2 (germline): SQVTM, ANQGSEA. CDR3 length: 13 amino acids. The V gene lost 5 bases and the J gene lost 0 bases, with 5 bases spanning the gap. The CDR3: CSVQVSGANVLTF. In DNA, the CDR3 is TGCAGCGTTCAGGTCTCTGGGGCCAACGTCCTGACTTTC.

This chain uses TRBV11-2 with TRBJ2-1, with 10 bases that match TRBD2. The germline V gene encodes CDR1 SGHAT and CDR2 FQNNGV. With 4 bases clipped from V and 6 bases from J, the junction kept 6 bases outside the gene matches. The CDR3 has 15 residues. Here the CDR3 DNA reads TGTGCCAGCAGCTCCCTAGCGGGGGTTTTCAATGAGCAGTTCTTC. Translating gives CASSSLAGVFNEQFF.

The chain links TRBV18 to TRBJ1-2; TRBD1 matches 10 bases. Germline assignment: CDR1 KGHSH and CDR2 LQKENI. The CDR3 loop spans 15 amino acids. With 3 bases clipped from V and 6 bases from J, the junction kept 7 bases outside the gene matches. For the CDR3, the DNA is TGTGCCAGCTCACCCGTGGGGACAGGGGCCCATGGCTACACCTTC. This gives the protein CASSPVGTGAHGYTF.

CDR3 sequence: CATSRAGTQETQYF. CDR3 in DNA: TGTGCCACCAGCAGAGCGGGCACTCAAGAGACCCAGTACTTC. This sequence joins TRBV15 and TRBJ2-5, with D uncertain. Trimming cost V 1 base and J 2 bases, with 8 bases left between them. CDR1 and CDR2 from the germline V gene are LNHNV and YYDKDF (reference sequence). This CDR3 has 14 amino acids. Full variable domain (missing parts from reference TRBV15 and TRBJ2-5): DAMVIQNPRYQVTQFGKPVTLSCSQTLNHNVMYWYQQKSSQAPKLLFHYYDKDFNNEADTPDNFQSRRPNTSFCFLDIRSPGLGDTAMYLCATSRAGTQETQYFGPGTRLLVL.

The chain links TRBV5-5 to TRBJ2-3; no definite D call. Germline CDR1 reads SGHKS; CDR2 reads YYEKEE (reference sequence). V shed 3 bases and J shed 5 bases, with 7 bases lying between them. There are 12 residues in the CDR3. The CDR3 bases are TGTGCCAGCAGCTCCCAACAAGATACGCAGTATTTT. Amino acid sequence: CASSSQQDTQYF. Variable domain in full (rest from reference TRBV5-5 and TRBJ2-3): DAGVTQSPTHLIKTRGQQVTLRCSPISGHKSVSWYQQVLGQGPQFIFQYYEKEERGRGNFPDRFSARQFPNYSSELNVNALLLGDSALYLCASSSQQDTQYFGPGTRLTVL.

The chain has TRBV18 and TRBJ2-3; the D is unclear. The CDR3 length is 12 residues. Germline V gene lookup returns CDR1 KGHSH and CDR2 LQKENI. The V end lost 3 bases, the J end lost 4 bases, and 5 bases lay between the germline ends. In DNA form, the CDR3 reads TGTGCCAGCTCACCGAGCCCAGATACGCAGTATTTT. It encodes CASSPSPDTQYF.

This rearrangement joins TRBV30 to TRBJ1-5; D gene unclear. CDR1 is GTSNPN, CDR2 SVGIG, per germline (reference sequence). This CDR3 has 17 amino acids. The ends were cut back, 1 base at V and 0 bases at J, with 16 bases in the middle. The CDR3 bases are TGTGCCTGGAGTGCCTGGAGGGCGGTAAATAGCAATCAGCCCCAGCATTTT. Amino acid sequence: CAWSAWRAVNSNQPQHF.

The chain carries TRBV27 and TRBJ2-7; 9 positions match TRBD1. With V trimmed by 11 bases and J by 5 bases, 10 bases remained unmatched. The CDR3 is 13 residues long. Germline V lookup: CDR1 MNHEY, CDR2 SMNVEV (reference sequence). The CDR3 region has the DNA TGTGCCCAACCACAGGGGGCGGTGGACGAGCAGTACTTC. It is translated as CAQPQGAVDEQYF.

This clone was seen just once. The chain couples TRBV28 to TRBJ2-1; maybe TRBD1 (6 bases). The V end was cut by 6 bases, the J end by 6 bases, with 9 bases between. Germline V lookup: CDR1 MDHEN, CDR2 SYDVKM. The CDR3 runs 12 residues. In DNA form, the CDR3 reads TGTGCCAGCAGGTCACAGGGCAATGAGCAGTTCTTC. It translates to CASRSQGNEQFF. Together with reference TRBV28 and TRBJ2-1, the CDR3 gives the full variable domain: DVKVTQSSRYLVKRTGEKVFLECVQDMDHENMFWYRQDPGLGLRLIYFSYDVKMKEKGDIPEGYSVSREKKERFSLILESASTNQTSMYLCASRSQGNEQFFGPGTRLTVL.

This clone was counted a single time. This chain uses TRBV6-5 with TRBJ2-2; 11 bases fit TRBD1. Germline loops: CDR1 MNHEY, CDR2 SVGAGI. The CDR3 is 16 residues long. The trim removed 2 bases at V and 3 bases at J, leaving 2 bases unmatched. The CDR3 sequence: CASSYGTGGYTGELFF. As DNA, the CDR3 is TGTGCCAGCAGTTACGGGACAGGGGGGTACACCGGGGAGCTGTTTTTT.

V and J are TRBV4-3 and TRBJ1-6, with 8 bases fitting TRBD1. Germline CDR1 and CDR2: LGHNA and YSLEER. V lost 2 bases, J lost 10 bases, and 7 bases stayed unmatched. This CDR3 contains 15 residues. DNA for the CDR3: TGCGCCAGCAGCCAAATCTGGACAGGGCAATCACCCCTCCACTTT. Amino acids: CASSQIWTGQSPLHF.

The rearrangement uses TRBV20-1 and TRBJ2-5, with D unresolved. Per the germline V gene, CDR1 is DFQATT and CDR2 is SNEGSKA (reference sequence). The CDR3 runs to 11 residues. V dropped 4 bases and J dropped 2 bases, with 5 bases sitting between them. CDR3 nucleotide sequence: TGCAGTGCTATACGGCAAGAGACCCAGTACTTC. Its translation: CSAIRQETQYF.

V is TRBV11-2 and J is TRBJ2-5, with a possible D match to TRBD2 (6 bases). The CDR3 loop spans 14 amino acids. V lost 0 bases to trimming and J lost 5 bases, with 10 bases between them. Per germline, CDR1 SGHAT and CDR2 FQNNGV. The CDR3 loop is CASSLDPGAETQYF. Here the CDR3 DNA reads TGTGCCAGCAGCTTAGACCCGGGAGCCGAGACCCAGTACTTC.

In its sample, this clone was seen a few times. V and J are TRBV5-1 and TRBJ1-1, with D possibly TRBD1 on 6 matching bases. V lost 5 bases and J 3 bases, leaving 11 bases between the germline ends. Germline V gives CDR1 SGHRS, CDR2 YFSETQ. This CDR3 region has 13 residues. The CDR3 region has the DNA TGCGCCAGCAGGCTGGACAGCCACACTGAAGCTTTCTTT. This translates into CASRLDSHTEAFF. The full variable domain, completed using reference TRBV5-1 and TRBJ1-1, is KAGVTQTPRYLIKTRGQQVTLSCSPISGHRSVSWYQQTPGQGLQFLFEYFSETQRNKGNFPGRFSGRQFSNSRSEMNVSTLELGDSALYLCASRLDSHTEAFFGQGTRLTVV.

The J gene is TRBJ1-6, the V gene TRBV19, with D possibly TRBD1 on 5 matching bases. Germline V CDR1 and CDR2: LNHDA, SQIVND (reference sequence). The CDR3 loop spans 15 amino acids. Deletions cut 4 bases from V and 7 bases from J, with 14 bases between. CDR3 loop: CASSRGFTLNSPLHF. For the CDR3, the DNA is TGTGCCAGTAGTAGGGGGTTTACTCTCAATTCACCCCTCCACTTT.

The chain recombines TRBV7-6 with TRBJ1-2; the D is unclear. The CDR3 contains 15 residues. V gave up 1 base and J gave up 3 bases, with 12 bases separating them. Germline V gene lookup returns CDR1 SGHVS and CDR2 FNYEAQ. The CDR3, as DNA: TGTGCCAGCAGCTTAGGAACAGCCCAATACTATGGCTACACCTTC. As protein: CASSLGTAQYYGYTF.

J is TRBJ2-1 and V is TRBV11-2; D may correspond to TRBD1 or TRBD2 (5 bases each). V shed 5 bases and J shed 7 bases, with 15 bases lying between them. The CDR3 covers 14 residues. Germline V gives CDR1 SGHAT, CDR2 FQNNGV. The CDR3: CASSHRDRKNEQFF. As DNA, the CDR3 is TGTGCCAGCAGCCACCGGGACCGTAAAAATGAGCAGTTCTTC.

The rearrangement joins TRBV25-1 to TRBJ1-1; D might be TRBD1 (6 bases). Germline CDR1 reads MGHDK; CDR2 reads SYGVNS. The CDR3 spans 17 residues. Trimming stripped 7 bases from V and 2 bases from J, with 23 bases between. The CDR3 nucleotides are TGTGCCAGCACCAAGATGAGTCGGGGGCAAATTAACACTGAAGCTTTCTTT. It encodes CASTKMSRGQINTEAFF.

This chain links TRBV7-8 with TRBJ2-7; tentative D call: TRBD2 (6 bases). Germline V gives CDR1 SGHVS, CDR2 FQNEAQ. Trimming took off 5 bases at V and 0 bases at J, with 11 bases between the two ends. This CDR3 region has 14 residues. As DNA, the CDR3 is TGTGCCAGCAGCCCTTCGGGGGACTCCTACGAGCAGTACTTC. Amino acids: CASSPSGDSYEQYF.

The sample holds one count of this clone. V gene TRBV19 combines with J gene TRBJ2-5; TRBD1 is a possible D gene (5 bases). CDR1 is LNHDA and CDR2 is SQIVND in the germline V gene (reference sequence). The germline V and J ends were trimmed by 5 bases and 5 bases, with 12 bases remaining between them. This CDR3 region has 13 residues. The CDR3 DNA reads TGTGCCAGTAGTCGCCAATCAGGGGAGACCCAGTACTTC. It yields the protein CASSRQSGETQYF.

The chain joins TRBV18 to TRBJ1-3; 7 bases are a match to TRBD1. V trimming: 2 bases; J trimming: 0 bases; junction bases outside the gene matches: 7. Germline V CDR1 and CDR2: KGHSH, LQKENI. This CDR3 region has 17 residues. CDR3: CASSPVKGAFSGNTIYF. The DNA for the CDR3 is TGTGCCAGCTCACCAGTTAAGGGGGCATTCTCTGGAAACACCATATATTTT.

CDR3 in amino acids: CASSPRVSNQPQHF. DNA of the CDR3: TGTGCCAGCAGCCCTCGGGTCAGCAATCAGCCCCAGCATTTT. The chain uses TRBV28 and TRBJ1-5; no definite D call. The CDR3 spans 14 residues. The germline V and J ends were trimmed by 6 bases and 1 base, with 10 bases remaining between them. Germline loops: CDR1 MDHEN, CDR2 SYDVKM.

This clone was found a few times. The genes are TRBV20-1 and TRBJ2-1, with TRBD2 matching 10 bases. From germline, CDR1 is DFQATT and CDR2 SNEGSKA (reference sequence). The ends lost 6 bases at V and 15 bases at J; junction bases unmatched: 8. The CDR3 has 11 residues. The CDR3 bases are TGCAGTGCCCCTAGCGGGAGAAAGGGGTTCTTC. This sequence encodes CSAPSGRKGFF.